The 8 T cell receptor beta chains in this list originate from one sample, sequenced in a study of T cell responses to AZD1222 COVID-19 vaccine (dated by TCRdb to about 2021). The library was prepared using the immunoSEQ multiplex PCR assay. Not all clones reach the TCRdb copy of this immuneACCESS table, which keeps in-frame sequences only. Checked studies attribute under half of the gap to unresolved V genes and leave the rest unexplained. For this sample there are 150,000 or so clones; 75% to 95% appear just once. The ten top clones hold less than 8.5% of the sample. This specimen's time point label, per the study, means: baseline before first vaccination. The source was peripheral blood, collected on day 0 of AZD1222 vaccination. The receptors stem from an adult in good health.

The CDR3 nucleotides read TGTGCCAGCAGCTTAGTATTCAGCGGGGGAGCTTCGGATACGCAGTATTTT. Residues: CASSLVFSGGASDTQYF. V usage is TRBV7-8 and J usage is TRBJ2-3; 8 nucleotides align to TRBD2. The length of the CDR3 is 17 residues. Germline V lookup: CDR1 SGHVS, CDR2 FQNEAQ. After removal of 1 base from V and 6 bases from J, the junction contained 12 bases not matched to a gene.

The V gene is TRBV3-1 (or the pseudogene TRBV3-2), the J gene TRBJ2-1, with TRBD2 as a possible D gene (6 bases). Germline V gene lookup returns CDR1 LGHDT and CDR2 YNNKEL (reference sequence). Between the trimmed V and J ends, which lost 4 bases and 9 bases, there was a span of 16 bases. The CDR3 sequence is 14 residues long. CDR3 protein: CASSLASVNGEQFF. In DNA, the CDR3 is TGTGCCAGCAGCCTGGCTAGCGTGAATGGTGAGCAGTTCTTC.

The rearrangement links TRBV3-1 (or the pseudogene TRBV3-2) to TRBJ1-4; 7 nucleotides agree with TRBD1. This CDR3 has 14 residues. V shed 1 base, J shed 6 bases, and the junction held 2 bases outside the gene matches. Germline assignment: CDR1 LGHDT and CDR2 YNNKEL (reference sequence). CDR3 in amino acids: CASSQGGGDEKLFF. The CDR3 DNA sequence: TGTGCCAGCAGCCAAGGAGGGGGCGATGAAAAACTGTTTTTT.

The CDR3 loop reads CASRGGGGYPMEQYF. The CDR3 bases are TGTGCCAGCAGGGGAGGAGGGGGCTACCCAATGGAGCAGTACTTC. This chain uses TRBV7-2 with TRBJ2-7, with D perhaps matching TRBD1 (7 bases). V was cut by 6 bases and J by 7 bases, with 22 bases left in between. Germline V gives CDR1 SGHTA, CDR2 FQGNSA. The CDR3 is 15 residues long.

The chain carries TRBV5-6 and TRBJ1-5, with D maybe TRBD1 (5 bases). Trimming removed 3 bases from V and 6 bases from J, with 16 bases in between. The CDR3 totals 15 residues. Germline lookup yields CDR1 SGHDT and CDR2 YYEEEE. The CDR3 spells CASSYWGGEGQPQHF. DNA for the CDR3: TGTGCCAGCAGCTACTGGGGGGGAGAAGGTCAGCCCCAGCATTTT.

The chain is built from TRBV21-1 and TRBJ1-4. TRBV21-1 counts as a pseudogene. The CDR3 covers 20 residues. The CDR3 DNA reads as TGTGCCAGCAGCGAAGAGGGGGGCGACGCACGACCTGCAACTAATGAAAAACTGTTTTTT. Translation: CASSEEGGDARPATNEKLFF.

The V gene is TRBV11-1, the J gene TRBJ2-2; 8 bases agree with TRBD1. The V segment lost 0 bases and the J segment 6 bases; nucleotides outside the gene matches: 12. Germline CDR1 is SGHAT and CDR2 is FQDESV (reference sequence). The CDR3 has 18 amino acids. CDR3 sequence (DNA): TGTGCCAGCAGCTTAGCGATCTGGACAGGGTCATCGTCCGGGGAGCTGTTTTTT. This encodes CASSLAIWTGSSSGELFF.

The gene calls are TRBV6-1 and TRBJ2-7, with D unresolved. Germline V gives CDR1 MNHNS, CDR2 SASEGT. V lost 0 bases and J 4 bases, leaving 10 bases between the germline ends. The CDR3 length is 14 residues. CDR3 DNA sequence: TGTGCCAGCAGTGAAGCACCTCAGTCGTACGAGCAGTACTTC. This sequence encodes CASSEAPQSYEQYF.